The present TCR beta chain was sequenced within a study of T cell responses to AZD1222 COVID-19 vaccine. Overall study: Second-dose schedules of about 4 or about 12 weeks were combined.

Using immunoSEQ multiplex PCR, the repertoire was profiled, and TCRdb retains in-frame clones only, with some absent. The sample shows around 150,000 clones, about 95% of them seen only once. Germline CDR1 and CDR2: MDHEN and SYDVKM. This CDR3 spans 12 amino acids. V was cut by 2 bases and J by 4 bases, with 2 bases left in between. This clone has only a few counts. The same CDR3 also results from other DNA sequences found in this sample. Sequencing used peripheral blood, obtained on day 0 of AZD1222 vaccination. The chain carries TRBV28 and TRBJ1-4; D remains unclear. This sequence was found in an adult in good health. The CDR3 region is CASSLLNEKLFF. CDR3 DNA: TGTGCCAGCAGTTTACTTAATGAAAAACTGTTTTTT.